Following are 8 T cell receptor beta chains from one sample sequenced in a study of T-cell memory formation after mild COVID-19. Each CDR3 protein is one row after TCRdb ran MiXCR on the 5' RACE reads. The table shows 150,000 to 200,000 distinct CDR3 sequences, with about a sixth occurring only once. Sequences were obtained from PBMCs or a T cell subset sorted from them (not recorded which). The receptors were sampled from an adult woman who had mild COVID-19 (a few samples of this study predate the infection). Cell type and time point are not known.

This chain uses TRBV6-2 or TRBV6-3 with TRBJ2-1; TRBD2 is a possible D gene (5 bases). CDR1 and CDR2 from the germline V gene are MNHEY and SVGEGT. The CDR3 is 14 amino acids. Trimming pared 4 bases from V and 0 bases from J, leaving 7 bases between. CDR3 protein: CASSWRASYNEQFF. CDR3 coding DNA: TGTGCCAGCAGTTGGCGGGCCTCCTACAATGAGCAGTTCTTC.

This clonotype appeared a few times. The chain links TRBV12-3 or TRBV12-4 to TRBJ2-7; 15 bases match TRBD2. V gave up 5 bases and J gave up 0 bases; unmatched junction bases: 5. The CDR3 length is 17 residues. In DNA, the CDR3 is TGTGCCAGCAGTCCGGGACTAGCGGGGGGTCTCTCCTACGAGCAGTACTTC. This encodes CASSPGLAGGLSYEQYF.

This clonotype was seen only a few times. The genes are TRBV12-3 or TRBV12-4 and TRBJ2-7; D perhaps matches TRBD2 (5 bases). This CDR3 has 15 amino acids. V lost 6 bases and J 6 bases, leaving 21 bases between the germline ends. The CDR3 DNA is TGTGCCAGCAGCCCTGGCTGGACTCCAGACCCCGAGCAGTACTTC. This gives the protein CASSPGWTPDPEQYF.

As DNA, the CDR3 is TGCGCCAGCAGCTTGAGGTCCGAGCAGTACTTC. Protein: CASSLRSEQYF. The chain carries TRBV5-1 and TRBJ2-7; D uncertain. Trimming removed 1 base from V and 6 bases from J, with 5 bases in between. CDR3 length: 11 amino acids. CDR1 SGHRS and CDR2 YFSETQ come from the germline V gene. Full variable domain (missing parts from reference TRBV5-1 and TRBJ2-7): KAGVTQTPRYLIKTRGQQVTLSCSPISGHRSVSWYQQTPGQGLQFLFEYFSETQRNKGNFPGRFSGRQFSNSRSEMNVSTLELGDSALYLCASSLRSEQYFGPGTRLTVT.

There are a few counts of this clonotype. This sequence joins TRBV12-3 or TRBV12-4 and TRBJ1-1; no clear D gene. The CDR3 loop spans 13 amino acids. V lost 6 bases to trimming and J lost 1 base, with 9 bases between them. CDR3: CASRFVPNTEAFF. The CDR3 nucleotides are TGTGCCAGCAGATTCGTACCGAACACTGAAGCTTTCTTT.

Points on this clonotype: A read error may produce the germline difference seen at one junction end. V and J are TRBV11-2 and TRBJ2-7, with 13 bases matching TRBD2. The V gene's germline CDR1 is SGHAT and CDR2 FQNNGV. The CDR3 length is 11 residues. CDR3 nucleotides: TGTGCCAGCAGCACAGGACTAGCGGGAGACTTC. Protein: CASSTGLAGDF. The full variable domain, completed using reference TRBV11-2 and TRBJ2-7, is EAGVAQSPRYKIIEKRQSVAFWCNPISGHATLYWYQQILGQGPKLLIQFQNNGVVDDSQLPKDRFSAERLKGVDSTLKIQPAKLEDSAVYLCASSTGLAGDFGPGTRLTVT.

This rearrangement joins TRBV20-1 to TRBJ2-4, with 7 bases that match TRBD1. Germline V lookup: CDR1 DFQATT, CDR2 SNEGSKA (reference sequence). J was trimmed by 7 bases and V by 1 base; bases with no gene match: 13. This CDR3 spans 16 amino acids. The CDR3, as DNA: TGCAGTGCTAGAGGTCGTCATAGACAGGGCGGCAACATTCAGTACTTC. Translated: CSARGRHRQGGNIQYF.

This clonotype was seen many times. V is TRBV27 and J is TRBJ2-3; the D gene is possibly TRBD1 (6 bases). There are 14 residues in the CDR3. V lost 5 bases, J lost 6 bases, and 15 bases lay in between. CDR1 is MNHEY and CDR2 is SMNVEV in the germline V gene (reference sequence). The chain's CDR3 is CASSPAPGGDTQYF. The CDR3 DNA reads TGTGCCAGCAGTCCTGCTCCTGGGGGCGATACGCAGTATTTT.